This TCR beta chain was found in a study of human T cells and chemical hapten exposure (TCRdb year 2021). About the study as a whole: For sensitization, 2% DPC in acetone was applied to a 2 cm by 2 cm area of upper inner arm skin. Both TCR alpha and TCR beta chains were sequenced from each blood RNA sample. Blood for TCR sequencing was provided by twenty-nine alopecia patients at one to four time points (pre-sensitization, 2, 6 and 24 weeks). Weekly therapeutic DPC doses were additionally applied to the scalp of patients throughout the roughly 25-week study period. The mostly female patient cohort included alopecia areata with under or over 50% scalp involvement, alopecia totalis and alopecia universalis. The study tracked peripheral blood TCR repertoire changes in vivo during primary and secondary sensitization to the hapten diphenylcyclopropenone (DPC) in alopecia patients. Blood samples were taken from patients before sensitization (week 0) and at 2, 6 and about 24 weeks after DPC sensitization. Libraries were pooled for sequencing, and variation in per-sample TCR yields was attributed mainly to small differences in library volumes within the pool. Patch testing was done on the upper back using Finn chambers containing 0.01% DPC, and results were scored after 6 days according to International Contact Dermatitis Research Group standards.

This clonotype was seen more than once but under ten times. Its antigen remains unidentified. Per-base qualities were not stored, and no clone one base away is much larger. The library relied on RACE. The reads were generated on a NextSeq 500. During library preparation, unique molecular identifiers were attached to individual cDNA molecules so that TCRs could be counted quantitatively and reproducibly. As for the authors' bioinformatics: Samples had a median of about 96,000 TCRs, with a range from roughly 20,000 to 700,000. The Decombinator software suite was used to annotate V, J and CDR3 in the TCR reads. For PS versus PT1 abundance plots, all samples were subsampled to the same number of TCRs (28,000). TCRs were defined as expanded if absent before sensitization and observed at least eight times at the 2-week time point. TCRdb's own reprocessing of the public reads used fastp at Q25 and MiXCR and kept productive beta chains. CDR3 protein sequences are deduplicated, and each keeps its most common genes and DNA. These V and J calls derive from TCRdb rather than the authors' analysis. This sample comprises some 52,000 distinct CDR3 sequences, approximately 11% of them detected only once. The biggest ten clones account for under 2% of the sample.

What the research found in general, with its limitations: DPC sensitization did not change the number of TCRs with a frequency above 1 in 1000, and there was no evidence of changes in global repertoire structure. Compared with pre-sensitization or healthy control sets, expanded TCRs formed significantly more large CDR3 similarity clusters, which is consistent with antigen-driven responses. After repeated subsampling, changes were observed in the strength of the expansion versus patch-test correlation and in the threshold at which the correlation became significant. Patch test score was positively correlated with the number of PT1 expanded TCRs, with significance at thresholds 8, 16 and 32 but not at 4. All patients had alopecia, a presumed autoimmune disease, so their immune response might differ from that of healthy individuals.

Spanning cysteine to phenylalanine, the CDR3 consists of 11 amino acids. Of all the DNA, just the CDR3 is kept, 33 bases in frame from base 1. V lost 5 bases and J lost 10 bases; the stretch between them is 11 bases long. In light of the paper, this sample's time point label describes: patch test 1, 2 weeks after DPC sensitization. The treatment or condition tag for this specimen amounts to: therapeutic diphenylcyclopropenone sensitization with weekly scalp DPC. Unfractionated whole blood was collected in Tempus Blood RNA tubes, and total RNA was extracted from that blood. At every patch-test visit, the blood draw took place before the patch test was put on. Patients were considered eligible if aged 18 to 70, diagnosed with alopecia and deemed suitable for DPC therapy, and patients were excluded if pregnant.

The chain is made from TRBV12-3 or TRBV12-4 and TRBJ1-2; 5 matching bases give a weak D call of TRBD1. The clonotype comes from a woman in her thirties or forties with alopecia areata. Some clones in this sample may be carry-over from other donors' samples. The specimen was whole blood, collected in connection with sensitization to the hapten diphenylcyclopropenone (DPC). The sequence in DNA is TGTGCCAGCAGTGACTGGGGGAACTACACCTTC. Its protein product is CASSDWGNYTF.